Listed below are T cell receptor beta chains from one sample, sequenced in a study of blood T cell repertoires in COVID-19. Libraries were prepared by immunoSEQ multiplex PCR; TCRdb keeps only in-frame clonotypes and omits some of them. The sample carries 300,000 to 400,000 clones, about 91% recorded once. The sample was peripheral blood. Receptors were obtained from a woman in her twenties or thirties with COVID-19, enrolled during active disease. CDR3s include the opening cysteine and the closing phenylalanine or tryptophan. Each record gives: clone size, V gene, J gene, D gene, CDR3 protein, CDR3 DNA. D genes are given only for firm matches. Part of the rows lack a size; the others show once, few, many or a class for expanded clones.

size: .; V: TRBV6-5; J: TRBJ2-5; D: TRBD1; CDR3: CASSIDRGARETQYF; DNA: TGTGCCAGCAGTATTGACAGGGGCGCTCGAGAGACCCAGTACTTC
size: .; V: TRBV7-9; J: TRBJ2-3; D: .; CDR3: CASSLVLGDTQYF; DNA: TGTGCCAGCAGCTTAGTTCTCGGGGATACGCAGTATTTT
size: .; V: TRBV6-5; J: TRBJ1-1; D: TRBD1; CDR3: CASSSGTAEAFF; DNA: TGTGCCAGCAGCTCCGGGACAGCTGAAGCTTTCTTT
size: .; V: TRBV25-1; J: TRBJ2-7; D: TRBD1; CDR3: CASSGRGQGSNEQYF; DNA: TGTGCCAGCAGTGGGCGGGGACAGGGGTCGAACGAGCAGTACTTC
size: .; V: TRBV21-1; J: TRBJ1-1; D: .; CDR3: CASSRETGGTARNTEAFF; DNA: TGTGCCAGCAGCAGAGAAACGGGCGGGACAGCAAGAAACACTGAAGCTTTCTTT
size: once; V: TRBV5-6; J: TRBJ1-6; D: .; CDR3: CASSLSRGGAAQYF; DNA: TGTGCCAGCAGCTTGTCCCGTGGGGGGGCCGCCCAGTACTTT
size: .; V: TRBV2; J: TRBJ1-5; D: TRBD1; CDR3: CASTGTGSRQPQHF; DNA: TGTGCCAGCACTGGGACAGGGTCTCGTCAGCCCCAGCATTTT
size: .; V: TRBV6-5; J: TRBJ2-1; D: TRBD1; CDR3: CASSYYTTGGHEQFF; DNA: TGTGCCAGCAGTTACTACACGACAGGGGGGCATGAGCAGTTCTTC
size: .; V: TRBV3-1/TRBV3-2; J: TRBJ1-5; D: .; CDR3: CASSLQNSNQPQHF; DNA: TGTGCCAGCAGCCTTCAAAATAGCAATCAGCCCCAGCATTTT
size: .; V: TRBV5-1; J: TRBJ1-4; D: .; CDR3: CASRRGGTNEKLFF; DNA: TGCGCCAGCAGGAGGGGAGGGACTAATGAAAAACTGTTTTTT
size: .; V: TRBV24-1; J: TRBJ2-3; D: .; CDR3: CATSDLTDSTDTQYF; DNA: TGTGCCACCAGTGATTTAACAGACAGCACAGATACGCAGTATTTT
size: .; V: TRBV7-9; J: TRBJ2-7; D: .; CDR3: CASSLAGEAGNEQYF; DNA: TGTGCCAGCAGCTTAGCGGGGGAGGCAGGCAACGAGCAGTACTTC
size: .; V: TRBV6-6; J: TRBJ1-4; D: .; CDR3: CASTVTGVLEKLFF; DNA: TGTGCCAGCACCGTAACCGGTGTACTTGAAAAACTGTTTTTT
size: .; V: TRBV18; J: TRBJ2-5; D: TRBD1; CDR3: CASSPYRQGPQETQYF; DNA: TGTGCCAGCTCACCCTATAGACAGGGGCCTCAAGAGACCCAGTACTTC
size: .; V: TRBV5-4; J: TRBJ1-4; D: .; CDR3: CASSVWGGREKLFF; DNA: TGTGCCAGCAGCGTGTGGGGGGGGCGGGAAAAACTGTTTTTT
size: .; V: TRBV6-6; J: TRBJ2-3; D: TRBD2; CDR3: CASSPLAGGNTDTQYF; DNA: TGTGCCAGCAGTCCACTAGCGGGGGGAAACACAGATACGCAGTATTTT
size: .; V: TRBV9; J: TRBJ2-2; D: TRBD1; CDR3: CASSSGQDGVGGELFF; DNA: TGTGCCAGCAGCTCGGGACAGGATGGAGTTGGCGGGGAGCTGTTTTTT
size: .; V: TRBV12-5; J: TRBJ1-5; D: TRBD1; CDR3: CASDPRTGPNQPQHF; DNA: TGTGCTAGTGATCCTAGGACAGGCCCCAATCAGCCCCAGCATTTT
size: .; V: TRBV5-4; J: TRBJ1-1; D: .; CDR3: CASSLFKGQNTEAFF; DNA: TGTGCCAGCAGCTTGTTCAAGGGACAGAACACTGAAGCTTTCTTT
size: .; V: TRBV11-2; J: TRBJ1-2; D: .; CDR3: CASSLATGRGYGYTF; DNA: TGTGCCAGCAGCTTAGCGACGGGTCGGGGATATGGCTACACCTTC
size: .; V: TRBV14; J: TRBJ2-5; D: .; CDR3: CASNPPHGEHF; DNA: TGTGCCAGCAACCCGCCTCATGGGGAGCACTTC
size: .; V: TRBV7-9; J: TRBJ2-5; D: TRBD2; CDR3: CASSKPGLASGETQYF; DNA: TGTGCCAGCAGCAAACCGGGACTAGCTTCGGGGGAGACCCAGTACTTC